This is a list of T cell receptor beta chains from one sample in a study of metastatic and nonmetastatic thyroid tumors. TCRdb called clones again from the PCR reads with MiXCR. This sample has 20,000 to 25,000 clones, with over 20% found just once. The specimen was blood. These TCRs come from a female donor with papillary thyroid cancer or a benign thyroid nodule (not recorded which). Some clones in this sample may be carry-over from other donors' samples. The CDR3 runs from the conserved cysteine through the conserved F or W. The D gene is left open where the match is weak. Rows give clone size only sometimes, using once, few, many, or a class for an expanded clone.

j_call v_call clone_size d_call cdr3_length cdr3_aa cdr3_nt
TRBJ2-6 TRBV11-1 NA NA 16 CAKTDPADSGANVMTF TGTGCCAAAACCGACCCAGCGGACTCTGGGGCCAACGTCATGACTTTC
TRBJ2-7 TRBV11-3 many NA 13 CASSFGQSYEQYF TGTGCCAGCAGCTTTGGGCAGTCCTACGAGCAGTACTTC
TRBJ2-7 TRBV5-1 many NA 14 CASSWSRQSHEQYF TGCGCCAGCAGCTGGAGTAGGCAGAGCCACGAGCAGTACTTC
TRBJ2-1 TRBV6-2/TRBV6-3 NA NA 13 CASSYGHDNEQFF TGTGCCAGCAGTTACGGACACGACAATGAGCAGTTCTTC
TRBJ2-7 TRBV5-1 NA NA 12 CASSPGGGEQYF TGCGCCAGCAGTCCAGGTGGGGGAGAGCAGTACTTC
TRBJ1-1 TRBV2 few NA 14 CASTPEQGSTEALF TGTGCCAGCACGCCGGAACAGGGCAGCACTGAAGCTCTCTTT
TRBJ2-7 TRBV20-1 NA TRBD1 13 CSATGTDFYEQYF TGCAGTGCTACCGGGACAGATTTCTACGAGCAGTACTTC
TRBJ1-1 TRBV4-1 many NA 15 CASSQPPTGSTEAFF TGCGCCAGCAGCCAACCTCCGACAGGATCCACTGAAGCTTTCTTT
TRBJ1-3 TRBV30 NA NA 14 CAWSVGTSGNTIYF TGTGCCTGGAGTGTTGGGACCTCTGGAAACACCATATATTTT
TRBJ2-7 TRBV7-2 once NA 14 CASSLGASAYEQYF TGTGCCAGCAGCCTAGGGGCTAGCGCCTACGAGCAGTACTTC
TRBJ1-1 TRBV28 many NA 12 CASSSVVTEAFF TGTGCCAGCAGTTCAGTGGTTACTGAAGCTTTCTTT
TRBJ1-6 TRBV5-4 many TRBD1 14 CASSSGQINSPLHF TGTGCCAGCAGCTCGGGACAGATCAATTCACCCCTCCACTTT
TRBJ2-5 TRBV7-8 many NA 13 CASSRGQQETQYF TGTGCCAGCAGCAGAGGACAGCAAGAGACCCAGTACTTC
TRBJ1-5 TRBV2 NA TRBD1 15 CASRPGTGAYQPQHF TGTGCCAGCAGACCCGGGACAGGGGCATATCAGCCCCAGCATTTT
TRBJ2-2 TRBV11-2 many NA 15 CASRSGTTNTGELFF TGTGCCAGCAGATCCGGGACAACGAACACCGGGGAGCTGTTTTTT
TRBJ1-2 TRBV20-1 many NA 9 CSARDGYTF TGCAGTGCTAGAGATGGCTACACCTTC
TRBJ2-7 TRBV6-1 NA NA 13 CASSSGVPYEQYF TGTGCCAGCAGTTCAGGGGTCCCCTACGAGCAGTACTTC
TRBJ2-5 TRBV28 NA NA 14 CATLPRALQETQYF TGTGCCACACTACCGAGGGCCCTCCAAGAGACCCAGTACTTC
TRBJ2-7 TRBV20-1 many NA 12 CSARGNGYEQYF TGCAGTGCTAGAGGTAACGGGTACGAGCAGTACTTC
TRBJ2-1 TRBV3-1 many NA 15 CASSWDLSRGDEQFF TGTGCCAGCAGCTGGGACTTGTCACGAGGGGACGAGCAGTTCTTC
TRBJ2-1 TRBV19 NA TRBD1 16 CASSISGTGGRNEQFF TGTGCCAGTAGTATATCTGGGACAGGGGGCCGGAATGAGCAGTTCTTC
TRBJ2-7 TRBV5-4 NA TRBD1 15 CASSLSEGATYEQYF TGTGCCAGCAGCTTGAGTGAGGGGGCAACCTACGAGCAGTACTTC
TRBJ1-3 TRBV6-1 NA NA 15 CASSDRGRAGNTIYF TGTGCCAGCAGTGATCGGGGACGGGCTGGAAACACCATATATTTT
TRBJ2-7 TRBV27 NA NA 17 CASSLCPSTGAPYEQYF TGTGCCAGCAGTTTGTGTCCGTCGACAGGTGCCCCCTACGAGCAGTACTTC
TRBJ1-2 TRBV6-1 medium-sized TRBD1 15 CASSEGTGQLYGYTF TGTGCCAGCAGTGAAGGGACAGGGCAACTCTATGGCTACACCTTC
TRBJ2-2 TRBV7-9 many TRBD1 15 CASRPGQGGTGELFF TGTGCCAGCAGACCTGGACAGGGAGGCACCGGGGAGCTGTTTTTT
TRBJ2-1 TRBV28 many NA 16 CASSWLQRARDNEQFF TGTGCCAGCAGTTGGCTCCAGCGGGCTCGGGACAATGAGCAGTTCTTC
TRBJ2-7 TRBV6-1 NA TRBD2 17 CASSDPSGTSGMWEQYF TGTGCCAGCAGTGACCCTTCCGGGACTAGCGGGATGTGGGAGCAGTACTTC
TRBJ1-2 TRBV5-1 NA NA 15 CASSLNTGSGYGYTF TGCGCCAGCAGCTTGAATACAGGGTCTGGCTATGGCTACACCTTC
TRBJ2-7 TRBV27 NA TRBD1 17 CASSLGPSTGAPYEQYF TGTGCCAGCAGTTTGGGTCCTTCGACAGGGGCCCCGTACGAGCAGTACTTC
TRBJ2-7 TRBV28 few NA 15 CASSPEVWGTYEQYF TGTGCCAGCAGTCCAGAGGTGTGGGGGACCTACGAGCAGTACTTC
TRBJ2-5 TRBV20-1 many NA 14 CSARLERIRETQYF TGCAGTGCTAGACTGGAGCGGATCAGGGAGACCCAGTACTTT
TRBJ2-3 TRBV28 few TRBD2 14 CASSGGLATDTQYF TGTGCCAGCAGTGGGGGACTAGCCACAGATACGCAGTATTTT
TRBJ2-1 TRBV7-2 many NA 16 CASSLSAGASYNEQFF TGTGCCAGCAGCTTATCAGCGGGCGCCTCCTACAATGAGCAGTTCTTC
TRBJ2-7 TRBV20-1 NA TRBD1 15 CSARDTRDSSYYQYF TGCAGTGCTAGAGATACCCGGGACAGCTCCTACTATCAGTACTTC
TRBJ2-3 TRBV20-1 NA TRBD1 14 CSATQGASTDTQYF TGCAGTGCTACCCAGGGGGCTAGCACAGATACGCAGTATTTT
TRBJ1-1 TRBV30 NA NA 13 CAWSVHGGTEAFF TGTGCCTGGAGTGTACATGGGGGAACTGAAGCTTTCTTT
TRBJ1-1 TRBV6-4 NA NA 15 CASRSEGGANTEAFF TGTGCCAGCAGGTCGGAGGGGGGGGCGAACACTGAAGCTTTCTTT
TRBJ1-6 TRBV20-1 medium-sized TRBD1 15 CSAGLGQGENSPLHF TGCAGTGCCGGATTAGGACAGGGCGAGAATTCACCCCTCCACTTT
TRBJ2-7 TRBV28 medium-sized NA 13 CASVRDNSYEQYF TGTGCCAGCGTGAGGGACAACTCCTACGAGCAGTACTTC
TRBJ1-6 TRBV3-1 medium-sized NA 15 CASSQGEVENSPLHF TGTGCCAGCAGCCAAGGGGAAGTAGAAAATTCACCCCTCCACTTT
TRBJ1-5 TRBV30 NA NA 13 CAWSVSGDQPQHF TGTGCCTGGAGTGTCTCAGGGGATCAGCCCCAGCATTTT
TRBJ1-1 TRBV24-1 many NA 15 CATSDLQRGGTEAFF TGTGCCACCAGTGATTTGCAAAGGGGCGGAACTGAAGCTTTCTTT
TRBJ2-5 TRBV19 many TRBD2 16 CASSGGVEPRGETQYF TGTGCCAGTAGTGGGGGGGTCGAGCCGAGAGGAGAGACCCAGTACTTC
TRBJ2-5 TRBV19 NA NA 14 CASWAVVAQETQYF TGTGCCAGCTGGGCGGTAGTGGCCCAAGAGACCCAGTACTTC
TRBJ2-5 TRBV6-2/TRBV6-3 many NA 14 CASSYVGPWETQYF TGTGCCAGCAGTTACGTCGGGCCTTGGGAGACCCAGTACTTC
TRBJ2-2 TRBV4-3 medium-sized TRBD2 18 CASSQDFLPGGVTGELFF TGCGCCAGCAGCCAAGATTTTCTCCCGGGAGGAGTCACCGGGGAGCTGTTTTTT
TRBJ2-7 TRBV5-1 NA TRBD2 16 CASILSLREGSYEQYF TGCGCCAGCATCTTGTCTCTACGGGAGGGCTCCTACGAGCAATACTTC
TRBJ2-1 TRBV5-4 many NA 16 CASSTPQGNGFNEQFF TGTGCCAGCAGTACACCCCAAGGGAATGGGTTCAATGAGCAGTTCTTC
TRBJ1-1 TRBV2 few NA 15 CASGQANPRDTEAFF TGTGCCAGCGGGCAGGCCAACCCGAGGGACACTGAAGCTTTCTTT
TRBJ2-1 TRBV28 NA TRBD2 15 CASGPLSGGNNEQFF TGTGCCAGCGGTCCCCTATCGGGAGGGAACAATGAGCAGTTCTTC
TRBJ1-4 TRBV28 few TRBD1 13 CASRGGQGEKLFF TGTGCCAGCAGAGGTGGACAGGGTGAAAAACTGTTTTTT